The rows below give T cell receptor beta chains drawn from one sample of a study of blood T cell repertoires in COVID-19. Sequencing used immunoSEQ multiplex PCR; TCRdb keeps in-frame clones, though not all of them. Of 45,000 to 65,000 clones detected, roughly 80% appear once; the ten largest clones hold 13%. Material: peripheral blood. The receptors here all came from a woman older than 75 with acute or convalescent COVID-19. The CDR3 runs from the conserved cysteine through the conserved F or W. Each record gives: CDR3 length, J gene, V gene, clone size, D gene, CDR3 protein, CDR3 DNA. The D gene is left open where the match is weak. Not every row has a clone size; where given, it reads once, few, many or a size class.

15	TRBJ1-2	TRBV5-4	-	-	CASRLAGGLIDGYTF	TGTGCCAGCAGGCTGGCGGGGGGACTCATTGATGGCTACACCTTC
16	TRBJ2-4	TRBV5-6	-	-	CASSLAPGFVKNIQYF	TGTGCCAGCAGCTTGGCCCCCGGGTTTGTCAAAAACATTCAGTACTTC
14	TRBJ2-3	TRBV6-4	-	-	CASSGGFPADTQYF	TGTGCCAGCAGTGGAGGGTTCCCCGCAGATACGCAGTATTTT
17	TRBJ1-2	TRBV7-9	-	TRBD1	CASSLLGWGTADDGYTF	TGTGCCAGCAGCTTATTGGGCTGGGGGACAGCGGATGATGGCTACACCTTC
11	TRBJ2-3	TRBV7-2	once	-	CASSPRDTQYF	TGTGCCAGCAGCCCCCGGGATACGCAGTATTTT
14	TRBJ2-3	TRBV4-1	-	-	CASSQGAVADTQYF	TGCGCCAGCAGCCAAGGGGCAGTTGCAGATACGCAGTATTTT
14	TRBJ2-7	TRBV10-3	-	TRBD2	CATLGTSGGYEQYF	TGTGCCACCCTTGGGACTAGCGGGGGCTACGAGCAGTACTTC
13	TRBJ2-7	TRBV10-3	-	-	CAIGQGGPYEQYF	TGTGCCATCGGGCAGGGGGGCCCATACGAGCAGTACTTC
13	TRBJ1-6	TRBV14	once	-	CANSQVWESPLHF	TGTGCCAACAGCCAAGTATGGGAGTCACCCCTCCACTTT
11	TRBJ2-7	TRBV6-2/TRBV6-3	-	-	CASSYGGEQYF	TGTGCCAGCAGTTACGGAGGAGAGCAGTACTTC
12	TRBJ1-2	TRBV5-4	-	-	CASSFNYYGYTF	TGTGCCAGCAGTTTCAACTACTATGGCTACACCTTC
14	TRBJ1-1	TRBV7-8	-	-	CASSPTRRAPGAFF	TGTGCCAGCAGCCCCACACGGCGGGCTCCGGGGGCTTTCTTT
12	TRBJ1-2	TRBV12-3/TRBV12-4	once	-	CASSSADYGYTF	TGTGCCAGCAGCTCCGCGGACTATGGCTACACCTTC
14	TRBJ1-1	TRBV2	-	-	CASSGGGTGTEAFF	TGTGCCAGCAGTGGGGGAGGGACGGGCACTGAAGCTTTCTTT
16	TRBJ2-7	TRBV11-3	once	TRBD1	CASSLDKGGSVHEQYF	TGTGCCAGCAGCTTAGATAAAGGGGGCTCAGTCCACGAGCAGTACTTC
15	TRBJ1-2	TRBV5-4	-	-	CASSPKDSTSRGYTF	TGTGCCAGCAGCCCAAAAGACTCCACCTCGAGGGGCTACACCTTC
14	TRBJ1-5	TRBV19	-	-	CASSRTVVTQPQHF	TGTGCCAGTAGTCGGACAGTGGTGACTCAGCCCCAGCATTTT
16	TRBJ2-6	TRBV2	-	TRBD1	CASGRTGPSGANVLTF	TGTGCCAGCGGTAGGACAGGACCCTCTGGGGCCAACGTCCTGACTTTC
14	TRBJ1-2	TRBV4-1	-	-	CASSHVQGYYGYTF	TGCGCCAGCAGCCACGTACAGGGATACTACGGCTACACCTTC
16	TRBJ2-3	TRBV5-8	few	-	CASSSSYQGSTDTQYF	TGTGCCAGCAGCTCCTCCTATCAGGGGAGCACAGATACGCAGTATTTT
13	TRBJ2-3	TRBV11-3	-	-	CASSLAVGDTQYF	TGTGCCAGCAGCTTAGCGGTCGGAGATACGCAGTATTTT
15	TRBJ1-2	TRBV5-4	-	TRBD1	CASSQDREQVGGYTF	TGTGCCAGCAGCCAGGACAGGGAGCAGGTGGGCGGCTACACCTTC
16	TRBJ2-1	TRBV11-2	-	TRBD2	CASSRIAGSSYNEQFF	TGTGCCAGCAGCAGAATAGCGGGGAGCTCCTACAATGAGCAGTTCTTC
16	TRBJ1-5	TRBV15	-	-	CATSRERGFSNQPQHF	TGTGCCACCAGCAGAGAAAGGGGCTTCTCCAATCAGCCCCAGCATTTT
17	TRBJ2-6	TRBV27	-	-	CASSSGGALSGANVLTF	TGTGCCAGCAGTTCTGGGGGCGCCCTCTCTGGGGCCAACGTCCTGACTTTC
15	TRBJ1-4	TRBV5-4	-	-	CASSPGRGPNEKLFF	TGTGCCAGCAGCCCCGGGAGGGGTCCTAATGAAAAACTGTTTTTT
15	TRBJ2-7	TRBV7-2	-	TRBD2	CASSLVSGGNYEQYF	TGTGCCAGCAGCTTAGTTAGCGGGGGGAATTACGAGCAGTACTTC
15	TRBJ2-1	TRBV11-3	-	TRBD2	CASSWTSDAYNEQFF	TGTGCCAGCAGCTGGACTAGCGACGCCTACAATGAGCAGTTCTTC
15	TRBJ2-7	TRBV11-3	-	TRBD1	CASSQGTGDFYEQYF	TGTGCCAGCAGCCAGGGGACAGGGGACTTCTACGAGCAGTACTTC
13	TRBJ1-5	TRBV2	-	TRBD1	CASRGQPNQPQHF	TGTGCCAGCAGGGGACAGCCAAATCAGCCCCAGCATTTT
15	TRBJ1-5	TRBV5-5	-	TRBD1	CASSLQGAGNQPQHF	TGTGCCAGCAGCCTACAGGGGGCCGGCAATCAGCCCCAGCATTTT
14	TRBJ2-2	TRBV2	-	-	CASSARGNTGELFF	TGTGCCAGCAGTGCCAGGGGTAATACCGGGGAGCTGTTTTTT
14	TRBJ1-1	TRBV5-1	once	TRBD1	CASSTGTGGTEAFF	TGCGCCAGCAGCACGGGGACAGGGGGCACTGAAGCTTTCTTT
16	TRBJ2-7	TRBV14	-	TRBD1	CASSRAPGQYSYEQYF	TGTGCCAGCAGTCGGGCCCCGGGACAGTACTCCTACGAGCAGTACTTC
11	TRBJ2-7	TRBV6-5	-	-	CAGKGAYEQYF	TGTGCCGGAAAGGGAGCCTACGAGCAGTACTTC
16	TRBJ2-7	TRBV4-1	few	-	CASSQVIAGKVYEQYF	TGCGCCAGCAGCCAAGTGATAGCTGGAAAAGTCTACGAGCAGTACTTC
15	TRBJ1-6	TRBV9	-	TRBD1	CASSPHGTDNSPLHF	TGTGCCAGCAGCCCCCACGGGACAGATAATTCACCCCTCCACTTT
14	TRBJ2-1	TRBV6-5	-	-	CASSNPSRGLEQFF	TGTGCCAGCAGTAACCCGTCGCGGGGTTTGGAGCAGTTCTTC
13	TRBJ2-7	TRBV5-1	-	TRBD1	CASSGQGPYEQYF	TGCGCCAGTTCGGGACAGGGGCCCTACGAGCAGTACTTC
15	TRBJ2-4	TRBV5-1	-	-	CASSLEGDGKNIQYF	TGCGCCAGCAGCTTGGAGGGGGACGGCAAAAACATTCAGTACTTC
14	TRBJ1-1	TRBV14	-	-	CASSQGRGVYEAFF	TGTGCCAGCAGCCAAGGCCGTGGTGTCTATGAAGCTTTCTTT